The 27 T cell receptor beta chains below were found in one sample sequenced in a study of graft-versus-host responses after intestinal transplantation. TCRdb's table, derived via immunoSEQ multiplex PCR, lists solely in-frame clones and lacks some. This table has several thousand clones, roughly three quarters appearing once. Tissue from the graft was processed to free its intraepithelial and lamina propria lymphocytes. The sequenced sample was ileum tissue, obtained roughly 310 days after intestinal transplant. The receptors were sampled from a human patient who received an intestinal transplant, so some T cells may come from the graft donor.

The rearrangement uses TRBV7-9 and TRBJ1-1; TRBD1 matches 10 bases. The CDR3 extends over 15 amino acids. The trim removed 6 bases at V and 0 bases at J, leaving 4 bases unmatched. From germline, CDR1 is SEHNR and CDR2 FQNEAQ (reference sequence). The CDR3 reads CASSWTGGLNTEAFF. Written as DNA, the CDR3 is TGTGCCAGCAGTTGGACAGGGGGTTTGAACACTGAAGCTTTCTTT.

This clone showed up just a few times. At the DNA level, this CDR3 is encoded by other sequences in the same sample as well. The chain combines TRBV6-5 with TRBJ2-1, with 7 bases that match TRBD2. J gave up 0 bases and V 4 bases, and 3 bases lay outside the gene matches. This CDR3 region has 15 residues. The germline V gene encodes CDR1 MNHEY and CDR2 SVGAGI. The CDR3 region is CASSSSGSSYNEQFF. For the CDR3, the DNA is TGTGCCAGCAGTTCTAGCGGAAGCTCCTACAATGAGCAGTTCTTC.

The table lists this clone with a few counts. The chain recombines TRBV5-6 with TRBJ2-5; tentative D call: TRBD1 (6 bases). V lost 3 bases, J lost 3 bases, and 15 bases lay in between. Germline V gene data show CDR1 as SGHDT and CDR2 as YYEEEE. The CDR3 has 15 residues. Written as DNA, the CDR3 is TGTGCCAGCAGCTGGGGGCAGGGAAGCGAAGAGACCCAGTACTTC. Encoded protein: CASSWGQGSEETQYF.

The J gene is TRBJ2-1, the V gene TRBV7-9, with 16 positions matching TRBD2. This CDR3 spans 19 amino acids. Per the germline V gene, CDR1 is SEHNR and CDR2 is FQNEAQ (reference sequence). The V segment lost 4 bases and the J segment 7 bases; nucleotides outside the gene matches: 13. CDR3 protein: CASSSPGLAGGPLWNEQFF. CDR3 sequence (DNA): TGTGCCAGCAGCTCCCCGGGACTAGCGGGAGGGCCTCTTTGGAATGAGCAGTTCTTC.

This clone was seen a handful of times. This chain joins TRBV15 and TRBJ2-5; the match to TRBD2 covers 9 bases. The CDR3 is 17 residues long. The V and J ends lost 5 bases and 2 bases, in that order; junction bases with no gene match: 12. The germline V gene has CDR1 LNHNV and CDR2 YYDKDF (reference sequence). The CDR3 DNA follows: TGTGCCACCAGCTCAGGAAAAAGCGGGGGGTTACAAGAGACCCAGTACTTC. It translates to CATSSGKSGGLQETQYF. Supplemented by reference TRBV15 and TRBJ2-5, the full variable domain reads DAMVIQNPRYQVTQFGKPVTLSCSQTLNHNVMYWYQQKSSQAPKLLFHYYDKDFNNEADTPDNFQSRRPNTSFCFLDIRSPGLGDTAMYLCATSSGKSGGLQETQYFGPGTRLLVL.

The rearrangement joins TRBV2 to TRBJ2-6, with D hard to call. The CDR3 is 11 residues long. The germline V and J ends were trimmed by 6 bases and 15 bases, with 12 bases remaining between them. The germline CDR1 and CDR2 sequences are SNHLY and FYNNEI. CDR3 coding DNA: TGTGCCAGCAGGACGACGGTTGGCCTGACTTTC. It specifies CASRTTVGLTF.

This chain uses TRBV28 with TRBJ1-2; D gene unclear. V lost 6 bases and J 6 bases, leaving 11 bases between the germline ends. The CDR3 contains 12 residues. The germline gives CDR1 MDHEN, CDR2 SYDVKM. The CDR3 nucleotides read TGTGCCAGCAGGACCGGTTTGGATGGCTACACCTTC. Protein product: CASRTGLDGYTF.

V is TRBV28 and J is TRBJ1-2; D unclear. The CDR3 is made up of 14 amino acids. The V gene's germline CDR1 is MDHEN and CDR2 SYDVKM. Trimming pared 6 bases from V and 4 bases from J, leaving 15 bases between. The CDR3 is CASSLISELYGYTF. The CDR3 nucleotides read TGTGCCAGCAGCCTAATATCGGAGCTCTATGGCTACACCTTC.

J is TRBJ2-5 and V is TRBV12-2; TRBD1, the table's D call, was not compared with the DNA. TRBV12-2 is a recognized pseudogene. The CDR3 sequence is 15 residues long. The CDR3 protein is CASRMWTGLRETQYF. CDR3 bases: TGTGCAAGTCGCATGTGGACAGGCTTAAGGGAGACCCAGTACTTC.

This clone was seen just once. The rearrangement joins TRBV27 to TRBJ1-1; D perhaps matches TRBD1 (6 bases). V lost 3 bases and J 5 bases, leaving 16 bases between the germline ends. Germline values: CDR1 MNHEY, CDR2 SMNVEV (reference sequence). The CDR3 runs to 15 residues. CDR3 sequence reads: CASSFDSGAQTEAFF. The CDR3 coding sequence is TGTGCCAGCAGTTTCGACTCAGGGGCCCAGACTGAAGCTTTCTTT.

This clone was detected a few times. The chain uses TRBV6-1 and TRBJ1-5; D remains unclear. Trimming removed 4 bases from V and 5 bases from J, with 9 bases in between. The CDR3 spans 13 residues. CDR1 and CDR2 (germline): MNHNS, SASEGT. The CDR3 DNA reads TGTGCCAGCAGTGTTTATAGGGATCAGCCCCAGCATTTT. Its translation: CASSVYRDQPQHF.

This clone is labeled as medium-sized. The chain combines TRBV21-1 with TRBJ2-3. TRBV21-1 is a recognized pseudogene. CDR3 length: 14 amino acids. DNA for the CDR3: TGTGCCAGCAGCCCCCCGTTACGGTTGGAAACGCAGTATTTT. It specifies CASSPPLRLETQYF.

The chain links TRBV7-2 to TRBJ2-7, with a possible D match to TRBD1 (7 bases). Trimming shortened V by 5 bases and J by 6 bases, and 23 bases separated the two germline ends. The CDR3 spans 16 residues. Per germline, CDR1 SGHTA and CDR2 FQGNSA. The CDR3 sequence is CASSPTRQGGWGEQYF. The DNA of the CDR3 is TGTGCCAGCAGCCCGACCCGACAGGGAGGTTGGGGCGAGCAGTACTTC.

This rearrangement joins TRBV10-1 to TRBJ2-5; 7 nucleotides match TRBD1. There are 14 residues in the CDR3. The J segment lost 0 bases and the V segment lost 7 bases, leaving 5 bases of the junction unmatched. The germline CDR1 and CDR2 sequences are WNHNN and SYGVQD (reference sequence). The chain's CDR3 is CASKTGRNQETQYF. The DNA for the CDR3 is TGCGCCAGCAAGACAGGGCGCAACCAAGAGACCCAGTACTTC.

The J gene is TRBJ2-7, the V gene TRBV18; 8 nucleotides agree with TRBD2. Trimming cost V 4 bases and J 3 bases; bases outside gene matches: 8. Germline lookup yields CDR1 KGHSH and CDR2 LQKENI. This CDR3 is 15 amino acids long. DNA for the CDR3: TGTGCCAGCTCACAAACGGGACTAGGAGACTACGAGCAGTACTTC. This gives the protein CASSQTGLGDYEQYF.

CDR3 region: CASSLGGGQAFF. Here the CDR3 DNA reads TGTGCCAGCAGTTTGGGTGGGGGGCAAGCTTTCTTT. This rearrangement joins TRBV27 to TRBJ1-1, with D maybe TRBD1 (6 bases). V shed 3 bases and J shed 9 bases, with 11 bases lying between them. CDR1 is MNHEY and CDR2 is SMNVEV in the germline V gene (reference sequence). This CDR3 contains 12 residues.

This clone has a handful of counts. This chain links TRBV28 with TRBJ2-3; 12 bases match TRBD2. This CDR3 contains 16 residues. Germline CDR1 reads MDHEN; CDR2 reads SYDVKM. V lost 1 base and J lost 5; bases outside the gene matches: 4. CDR3 nucleotides: TGTGCCAGCAGTTTATCTAGCGGGAGGGCAGGAGATACGCAGTATTTT. Its translation is CASSLSSGRAGDTQYF.

The chain combines TRBV6-4 with TRBJ2-2; 7 nucleotides line up with TRBD2. From germline, CDR1 is MRHNA and CDR2 SNTAGT. This CDR3 has 15 amino acids. J gave up 5 bases and V 3 bases, and 6 bases lay outside the gene matches. CDR3 sequence (DNA): TGTGCCAGCAGTGAACGCGGGAGTGGAACCGGGGAGCTGTTTTTT. The encoded protein is CASSERGSGTGELFF.

The V gene is TRBV6-4, the J gene TRBJ2-7; D is tentatively TRBD1 or TRBD2 (6 bases each). From germline, CDR1 is MRHNA and CDR2 SNTAGT. Trimming removed 3 bases at V and 2 bases at J, with 17 bases between. CDR3 size: 16 residues. The CDR3 DNA reads TGTGCCAGCAGTGATCCCGGTGGGGGGCCTCCCTACGAGCAGTACTTC. This gives the protein CASSDPGGGPPYEQYF.

The V gene is TRBV9, the J gene TRBJ2-7, with TRBD1 identical over 10 bases. CDR3 length equals 14 residues. Trimming at V came to 4 bases and at J to 2 bases, leaving 3 bases not matched to a gene. The germline V gene encodes CDR1 SGDLS and CDR2 YYNGEE. CDR3 protein: CASSHGQGAYEQYF. DNA for the CDR3: TGTGCCAGCAGCCACGGACAGGGGGCCTACGAGCAGTACTTC. Full variable domain (remainder filled in from reference TRBV9 and TRBJ2-7): DSGVTQTPKHLITATGQRVTLRCSPRSGDLSVYWYQQSLDQGLQFLIQYYNGEERAKGNILERFSAQQFPDLHSELNLSSLELGDSALYFCASSHGQGAYEQYFGPGTRLTVT.

This clone was counted once. The V call is TRBV5-4, the J call TRBJ2-1; D is unresolved. The length of the CDR3 is 14 residues. Per the germline V gene, CDR1 is SGHNT and CDR2 is YYREEE (reference sequence). The V end lost 1 base, the J end lost 10 bases, and 15 bases lay between the germline ends. CDR3 protein: CASSLRRPGAEQFF. For the CDR3, the DNA is TGTGCCAGCAGCTTGAGGAGACCAGGAGCGGAGCAGTTCTTC.

The V gene is TRBV5-4, the J gene TRBJ2-3; D may be TRBD1 (6 bases). The CDR3 extends over 14 amino acids. Trimming left V 6 bases short and J 2 bases short, with 13 bases between. From germline, CDR1 is SGHNT and CDR2 YYREEE (reference sequence). This CDR3 is CASKPDSYTDTQYF. The CDR3 DNA is TGTGCCAGCAAGCCGGACAGCTACACAGATACGCAGTATTTT.

CDR3 loop: CASSPRTSGSAADTQYF. The CDR3 DNA follows: TGTGCCAGCAGCCCCAGGACTAGCGGCTCCGCGGCAGATACGCAGTATTTT. V usage is TRBV28 and J usage is TRBJ2-3, with TRBD2 identical over 10 bases. CDR3 length equals 17 residues. Unmatched junction bases numbered 13, after V lost 6 bases and J lost 4 bases. The germline V gene encodes CDR1 MDHEN and CDR2 SYDVKM.

This clone occurred a few times. The chain combines TRBV4-1 with TRBJ1-5; 7 nucleotides align to TRBD1. CDR3 length: 14 amino acids. From germline, CDR1 is MGHRA and CDR2 YSYEKL. The trim removed 5 bases at V and 2 bases at J, leaving 3 bases unmatched. The CDR3 loop reads CASSYDRGNQPQHF. CDR3 DNA sequence: TGCGCCAGCAGCTACGACAGGGGCAATCAGCCCCAGCATTTT.

V and J are TRBV15 and TRBJ2-5; a weak D match, TRBD1 (5 bases). Trimming left V 0 bases short and J 4 bases short, with 6 bases between. In germline, CDR1 is LNHNV, CDR2 YYDKDF (reference sequence). This CDR3 region has 13 residues. The CDR3 sequence is CATSRDQGETQYF. CDR3 DNA: TGTGCCACCAGCAGAGATCAGGGAGAGACCCAGTACTTC.

CDR3 sequence: CASSYSGGYIKNIQYF. CDR3 DNA: TGTGCCAGCAGTTACTCGGGCGGGTACATTAAAAACATTCAGTACTTC. This chain joins TRBV6-7 and TRBJ2-4, with D possibly matching TRBD2 (5 bases). TRBV6-7 is an ORF, and what it does is uncertain. V lost 0 bases, J lost 4 bases, and 13 bases lay in between. This CDR3 has 16 amino acids.

This chain uses TRBV28 with TRBJ1-3; 7 bases are a match to TRBD1. The ends lost 6 bases at V and 2 bases at J; junction bases unmatched: 7. The CDR3 loop spans 15 amino acids. Germline CDR1 is MDHEN and CDR2 is SYDVKM. CDR3 protein: CASSLYGTAGNTIYF. CDR3 coding DNA: TGTGCCAGCAGCCTTTATGGGACAGCTGGAAACACCATATATTTT.